Described below is a single T cell receptor (beta chain) sequence and its context. This record belongs to a study of blood T cell repertoires in COVID-19. Study-level background: Some COVID-19 samples were acute and others convalescent; all came from the United States, Italy and Spain.

In the authors' workflow: By means of reference gene primer amplification, nucleated cell counts were estimated. Libraries were prepared by immunoSEQ multiplex PCR; TCRdb keeps only in-frame clonotypes and omits some of them. That table is the source of V, J and clone size, and D and trimming were worked out from the DNA. In the table there are 65,000 to 85,000 clones, 80% to 90% of which are singletons. CDR3 size: 15 residues. The germline V gene encodes CDR1 LNHDA and CDR2 SQIVND (reference sequence). V was shortened by 8 bases and J by 7 bases, with 20 bases between the two germline ends. The V and J genes are TRBV19 and TRBJ1-4; TRBD1 is a possible D gene (5 bases). The receptor was isolated from a woman younger than 30 with acute or convalescent COVID-19. Sequenced sample: peripheral blood. The CDR3 is CASQTGEGRSEKLFF. CDR3 nucleotides: TGTGCCAGTCAAACCGGGGAGGGGCGATCTGAAAAACTGTTTTTT.